This T cell receptor beta chain was recovered during a study of blood T cells in healthy people across ages. Study conclusions and caveats: The study found more naive CD4+ cells and higher diversity in long-lived than aged donors.

The second PCR ran about 6 to 11 cycles with a sample-barcoded 5' primer and J-beta primers. TCRdb used MiXCR to reprocess the 5' RACE reads, holding one entry per CDR3 protein. Found here are 600,000 to 800,000 distinct CDR3 sequences, around 20% of them singletons; the top ten hold about 3.6%. In germline, CDR1 is MNHEY, CDR2 SVGEGT. The ends were cut back, 3 bases at V and 8 bases at J, with 11 bases in the middle. The CDR3 length is 13 residues. Healthy individuals of Caucasian origin from Russia, aged 6 to 90, served as donors. No fewer than 5.5 micrograms of total RNA were isolated from every sample. As to this clonotype: The antigen is not known.

This chain connects TRBV6-2 or TRBV6-3 to TRBJ2-1; D perhaps matches TRBD1 (6 bases). The receptor comes from a man in his sixties or seventies in good health. Sequenced input: blood. Here the CDR3 DNA reads TGTGCCAGCAGTTATGGGGGCCAGGATGAGCAGTTCTTC. It translates to CASSYGGQDEQFF.